The T cell receptor beta chain under discussion was sequenced for a study of T cell responses to AZD1222 COVID-19 vaccine. Study findings and constraints: Only 5 or 6 people who got AZD1222 tested seropositive at baseline. Most donors were white British and more were female, and clonal diversity was possibly underestimated. Repertoire sampling was restricted to post-peak T cell response timepoints.

This clone was counted once. Its specificity is not known. The data were produced by immunoSEQ multiplex PCR, yet TCRdb's version contains in-frame clones alone and is incomplete. Of around 180,000 clones in the sample, about 94% were seen once. CDR3 length: 14 residues. Trimming took 11 bases from V and 4 from J, leaving 20 bases between them. Germline CDR1 ENHRY, CDR2 SYGVKD. The chain carries TRBV10-3 and TRBJ1-1, with a weak D call TRBD1 (6 bases). The TCR was taken from an adult in good health. Sequencing used peripheral blood, obtained on day 0 of AZD1222 vaccination. As DNA, the CDR3 is TGTGCCCCCAACAAAAGGGGGAAAGGCACTGAAGCTTTCTTT. This encodes CAPNKRGKGTEAFF.